The rows below give T cell receptor beta chains drawn from one sample of a study of T cells after yellow fever vaccination. TCRdb recomputed calls from the 5' RACE reads with MiXCR, one row per CDR3 protein. The sample shows about 630,000 distinct CDR3 sequences, about 12% of them seen only once. The sample here was PBMCs, taken on the day of the yellow fever booster vaccination. Receptor source: a man aged 25-45 years who received the YFV17D yellow fever vaccine. Each CDR3 is given with its conserved first and last residue. D genes are given only for firm matches. Expanded clones get a size class; other rows say once, few or many, or leave the size out.

length	D	J	size	V	DNA	CDR3
15	.	TRBJ2-5	few	TRBV6-5	TGTGCCAGCAGTTACGTCGCACTGGCTCAAGAGACCCAGTACTTC	CASSYVALAQETQYF
18	.	TRBJ2-3	few	TRBV7-8	TGTGCCAGCAGCTTAGCAAACCAACAGGTCACTAGCACAGATACGCAGTATTTT	CASSLANQQVTSTDTQYF
14	TRBD2	TRBJ2-1	many	TRBV5-1	TGCGCCAGCACCGGGACTAGCGGGATCAATGAGCAGTTCTTC	CASTGTSGINEQFF
14	.	TRBJ2-7	few	TRBV11-2	TGTGCCAGCAGCTTAGGTCGGCACTCCTACGAGCAGTACTTC	CASSLGRHSYEQYF
16	TRBD1	TRBJ2-7	few	TRBV7-9	TGTGCCAGCAGAGAAACAGGGGGCCTTCCCTCGGACGAGCAGTACTTC	CASRETGGLPSDEQYF
15	.	TRBJ2-7	many	TRBV18	TGTGCCAGCTCGCCCATAAAGACAGGCTCCTACGAGCAGTACTTC	CASSPIKTGSYEQYF
17	TRBD2	TRBJ2-7	.	TRBV6-1	TGTGCCAGCAGTCCTAGGACTAGCGGGGCTAGCTCCTACGAGCAGTACTTC	CASSPRTSGASSYEQYF
18	.	TRBJ2-3	many	TRBV9	TGTGCCAGCAGCTACACAGGAGGGGTGGCGGGGACCACAGATACGCAGTATTTT	CASSYTGGVAGTTDTQYF
16	.	TRBJ2-5	many	TRBV5-1	TGCGCCAGCAGCTTACAGGCCCCGGCGGTCCAAGAGACCCAGTACTTC	CASSLQAPAVQETQYF
15	.	TRBJ2-7	.	TRBV20-1	TGCAGTGCTAGAGTGGGGGGGCGGTGGTCCTACGAGCAGTACTTC	CSARVGGRWSYEQYF
14	TRBD1	TRBJ1-1	few	TRBV18	TGTGCCAGCTCAAAGGACAGGGCCGACACTGAAGCTTTCTTT	CASSKDRADTEAFF
15	TRBD1	TRBJ2-7	many	TRBV5-1	TGCGCCAGCAGCTTGGCTCCGACAGGGGGCTACGAGCAGTACTTC	CASSLAPTGGYEQYF
12	.	TRBJ2-3	few	TRBV7-2	TGTGCCAGCAGCACCGGTATAGATACGCAGTATTTT	CASSTGIDTQYF
16	.	TRBJ2-5	few	TRBV7-2	TGTGCCAGCAGCTTAGCCGGGACTGGGGGCCGGGGGACCCAGTACTTC	CASSLAGTGGRGTQYF
14	TRBD1	TRBJ1-4	.	TRBV7-2	TGTGCCAGCAGCTTGGACAGGGGGTACGAAAAACTGTTTTTT	CASSLDRGYEKLFF
14	.	TRBJ2-1	.	TRBV29-1	TGCAGCGTTGAGTCAGGGGGGTCCTACAATGAGCAGTTCTTC	CSVESGGSYNEQFF